A selection of T cell receptor beta chains follows, all from one sample in a study of early stage breast cancer tumors. The protocol was immunoSEQ multiplex PCR, while the TCRdb copy is restricted to in-frame clones and leaves out a portion. This table holds about 25,000 clones, about 70% found once. Sequencing was carried out using breast tumor tissue. These receptors came from a person aged 55 to 75 with breast cancer. The CDR3 runs from the conserved cysteine through the conserved F or W.

TRBV5-5	TRBJ2-5	CASSPWTVQETQYF
TRBV30	TRBJ1-6	CAWRESGNSPLHF
TRBV2	TRBJ2-1	CASSAKAGLGGDNEQFF
TRBV7-2	TRBJ1-2	CASTPSRQGQGYTF
TRBV19	TRBJ2-2	CASSISSGRAGELFF
TRBV5-6	TRBJ1-1	CASQLGTGDGAFF
TRBV27	TRBJ1-5	CASSFLPTGESNQPQHF
TRBV7-9	TRBJ1-1	CASSEIPSGGHTEAFF
TRBV5-1	TRBJ2-7	CASSLGAGGPAEQYF
TRBV11-2	TRBJ2-7	CASSSRGGTGNEQYF
TRBV30	TRBJ2-7	CACVRREFLYEQYF
TRBV21-1	TRBJ2-5	CASSIQGQETQYF
TRBV6-5	TRBJ1-3	CASTASSGNTIYF
TRBV5-6	TRBJ1-2	CASSSGQDYGYTF
TRBV6-5	TRBJ1-3	CASLTGNTIYF
TRBV30	TRBJ1-4	CAWSTPTGGRPGKLFF
TRBV5-4	TRBJ2-1	CASSLSGSIHEQFF
TRBV14	TRBJ2-2	CASSNTGTGVYGELFF
TRBV7-9	TRBJ2-7	CASSFSSYEQYF
TRBV2	TRBJ2-5	CASGGTGAARETQYF
TRBV6-1	TRBJ1-1	CASSETWTGTNTEAFF
TRBV7-3	TRBJ2-3	CASSLGDRGSDTQYF
TRBV29-1	TRBJ2-3	CSVNTGKWTDTQYF
TRBV5-1	TRBJ2-1	CASSLGLASYNEQFF
TRBV10-3	TRBJ2-7	CAISDGVTSGYEQYF
TRBV5-4	TRBJ2-7	CASSLDSQGAYEQYF
TRBV19	TRBJ2-3	CASSIGTTPVGDTQYF
TRBV6-6	TRBJ2-7	CASSKAPDRAEQYF